This entry lists 11 T cell receptor beta chains sequenced from one sample in a study of post-analysis software for immune sequencing data. Whole-study results and caveats: Controls showed lower frequencies than patients for roughly 5 TRBV segments, and TRBV5-6, TRBV5-1 and TRBV20-1 were among these.

Included in the TCR beta cDNA libraries were unique molecular identifiers. TCRdb re-analysed the PCR reads in MiXCR, keeping a single row per CDR3 protein. The sample lists 350,000 to 450,000 distinct CDR3 sequences, roughly 36% occurring once. For these TCRs, the target antigens are not known. The sequenced sample was blood. The receptors were gathered from a girl between 5 and 17 years old with multiple sclerosis.

The rearrangement uses TRBV27 and TRBJ2-2; TRBD2 aligns across 8 bases. V lost 5 bases, J lost 5 bases, and 1 base stayed unmatched. The CDR3 contains 13 residues. Germline CDR1 MNHEY, CDR2 SMNVEV (reference sequence). CDR3 nucleotides: TGTGCCAGCAGTCGGGAGGGGACCGGGGAGCTGTTTTTT. It specifies CASSREGTGELFF.

V and J are TRBV3-1 and TRBJ2-7; a weak D match, TRBD1 (5 bases). The CDR3 has 16 residues. The ends were cut back, 0 bases at V and 6 bases at J, with 18 bases in the middle. Germline V lookup: CDR1 LGHDT, CDR2 YNNKEL (reference sequence). The CDR3 spells CASSQEEWGHQSEQYF. CDR3 DNA sequence: TGTGCCAGCAGCCAAGAGGAGTGGGGCCATCAGAGCGAGCAGTACTTC.

This clonotype appeared a few times. The V and J genes are TRBV18 and TRBJ1-4; D unresolved. The CDR3 has 16 residues. CDR1 and CDR2 (germline): KGHSH, LQKENI. V was clipped by 2 bases and J by 8 bases, with 18 bases between them. The CDR3 sequence: CASSPKGSARNEKLFF. In DNA, the CDR3 is TGTGCCAGCTCACCAAAAGGATCGGCGAGGAACGAAAAACTGTTTTTT.

This clonotype was seen only a few times. The chain has TRBV29-1 and TRBJ2-1; a weak D match, TRBD1 (5 bases). The V end lost 0 bases, the J end lost 15 bases, and 15 bases lay between the germline ends. In germline, CDR1 is SQVTM, CDR2 ANQGSEA. There are 12 residues in the CDR3. The CDR3 loop is CSVEEGQAMGFF. The CDR3 DNA reads as TGCAGCGTTGAAGAGGGGCAGGCGATGGGGTTCTTC.

This rearrangement joins TRBV7-6 to TRBJ2-3, with 8 bases that match TRBD1. Germline loops: CDR1 SGHVS, CDR2 FNYEAQ. V shed 1 base and J 4 bases; nucleotides not matched to a gene: 7. CDR3 size: 16 residues. The CDR3 nucleotides are TGTGCCAGCAGCTTAGGGGGACAGGCTAGCGCAGATACGCAGTATTTT. The encoded protein is CASSLGGQASADTQYF.

The gene calls are TRBV13 and TRBJ1-2; D is undetermined. With 5 bases removed from V and 6 bases from J, the gap between germline ends came to 10 bases. The CDR3 loop spans 12 amino acids. CDR1 and CDR2 (germline): PRHDT, FYEKMQ (reference sequence). The CDR3 loop reads CASSDPQDGYTF. DNA of the CDR3: TGTGCCAGCAGCGACCCCCAGGATGGCTACACCTTC.

This clonotype appeared many times. The J gene is TRBJ1-2, the V gene TRBV7-2; TRBD1 matches at 10 bases. Germline lookup yields CDR1 SGHTA and CDR2 FQGNSA. J gave up 4 bases and V 5 bases, and 7 bases lay outside the gene matches. CDR3 length equals 15 residues. CDR3 nucleotides: TGTGCCAGCAGCCCAGGACAGGGGGGGGGCTATGGCTACACCTTC. It specifies CASSPGQGGGYGYTF. Using reference TRBV7-2 and TRBJ1-2 for the parts outside the CDR3, the full variable domain is GAGVSQSPSNKVTEKGKDVELRCDPISGHTALYWYRQSLGQGLEFLIYFQGNSAPDKSGLPSDRFSAERTGGSVSTLTIQRTQQEDSAVYLCASSPGQGGGYGYTFGSGTRLTVV.

This clonotype was seen more than once but under ten times. DNA of the CDR3: TGCAGCGGTGGGACAGCAACCTATGGCTACACCTTC. It encodes CSGGTATYGYTF. The chain links TRBV29-1 to TRBJ1-2; the match to TRBD1 covers 7 bases. There are 12 residues in the CDR3. Trimming removed 7 bases from V and 4 bases from J; junction bases left unmatched: 6. The germline V gene has CDR1 SQVTM and CDR2 ANQGSEA.

This clonotype has just a few counts. The chain employs TRBV10-3 and TRBJ2-1; D gene uncertain. The CDR3 sequence is 15 residues long. Trimming left V 3 bases short and J 7 bases short, with 16 bases between. Germline loops: CDR1 ENHRY, CDR2 SYGVKD. CDR3 in amino acids: CAISEGQAQLNEQFF. CDR3 nucleotides: TGTGCCATCAGTGAAGGGCAGGCCCAGTTAAATGAGCAGTTCTTC.

V and J are TRBV7-2 and TRBJ2-1; weak D call: TRBD1 (5 bases). The ends were cut back, 4 bases at V and 9 bases at J, with 13 bases in the middle. Germline V CDR1 and CDR2: SGHTA, FQGNSA. CDR3 length: 13 residues. The CDR3, as DNA: TGTGCCAGCAGCTGGGGCTCACGAGCTGAGCAGTTCTTC. Amino acid sequence: CASSWGSRAEQFF.

The chain links TRBV12-3 or TRBV12-4 to TRBJ1-4; no definite D call. The CDR3 consists of 13 residues. V lost 6 bases, J lost 8 bases, and 13 bases lay in between. CDR3 sequence reads: CASSLGEGEKLFF. CDR3 nucleotide sequence: TGTGCCAGCAGCCTAGGTGAGGGAGAAAAACTGTTTTTT.